This T cell receptor (beta chain) was obtained from a study of CD8+ T cells in alopecia areata. Study as a whole: Skin from roughly 6-12-month-old C3H/HeJ graft donors with spontaneous alopecia went to roughly 6-10-week-old female C3H/HeJ mice.

Points from the study as a whole: Patients shared TCRs less clearly than mice did, possibly owing to HLA. Besides other cells, scalp samples also yield sequences of resident alphabeta T cells from normal skin.

This clone was seen ten or more times. Its cognate antigen is unknown. Gene names follow the mouse nomenclature. The read gets to within 4 residues of the CDR3 end, and the germline J gene fills in the rest. RNA, once extracted, was reverse transcribed into cDNA for use as the sequencing template. Using immunoSEQ multiplex PCR, the repertoire was profiled, and TCRdb retains in-frame clones only, with some absent. The sample has roughly 3,000 clones, none seen only once. CDR3 length: 14 amino acids. Trimming cost V 1 base and J 0 bases, with 5 bases left between them. Germline V lookup: CDR1 NNHNN, CDR2 SYGAGS (reference sequence).

The chain is built from TRBV13-2 and TRBJ2-1, with D possibly matching TRBD2 (5 bases). Sequenced input: lesional skin. This TCR was sampled from a C3H/HeJ mouse with alopecia areata. As its MHC haplotype, the strain has H2-k. The covered CDR3 bases are TGTGCCAGCGGTGATCTGGGTAACTATGCT. Protein sequence: CASGDLGNYA. The entire CDR3 reads CASGDLGNYAEQFF.